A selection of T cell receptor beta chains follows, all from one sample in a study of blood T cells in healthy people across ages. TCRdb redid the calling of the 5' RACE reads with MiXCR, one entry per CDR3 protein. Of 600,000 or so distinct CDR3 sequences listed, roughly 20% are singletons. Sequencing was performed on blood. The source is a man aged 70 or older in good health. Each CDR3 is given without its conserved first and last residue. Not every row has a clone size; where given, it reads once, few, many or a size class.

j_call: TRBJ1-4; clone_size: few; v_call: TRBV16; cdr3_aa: ASSQVSVNEKLF
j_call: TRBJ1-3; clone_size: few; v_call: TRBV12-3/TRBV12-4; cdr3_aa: ASSDRGGNTIY
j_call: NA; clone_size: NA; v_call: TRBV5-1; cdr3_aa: ASSIDRSYEQY
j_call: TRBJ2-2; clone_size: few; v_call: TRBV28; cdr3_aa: ASTVGWDSRAGELF
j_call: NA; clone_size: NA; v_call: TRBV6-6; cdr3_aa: ASSYSRGNEQF
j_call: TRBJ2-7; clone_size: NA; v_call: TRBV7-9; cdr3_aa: ASSSSWSSYEQY
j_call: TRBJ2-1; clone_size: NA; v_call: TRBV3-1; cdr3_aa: ASSTSPAGDNEQF
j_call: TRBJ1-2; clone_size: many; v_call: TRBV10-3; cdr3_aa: AISGDGSANYGYT
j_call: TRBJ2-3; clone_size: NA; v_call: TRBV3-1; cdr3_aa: ASSQGETYTQY
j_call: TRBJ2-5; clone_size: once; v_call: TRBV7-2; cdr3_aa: ASSYQGSGVPGTQY
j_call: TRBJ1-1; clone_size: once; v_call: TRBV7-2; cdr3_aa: ASSPYRDGEAF
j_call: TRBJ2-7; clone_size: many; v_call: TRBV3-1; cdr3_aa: ASSPAFGTSYEQY
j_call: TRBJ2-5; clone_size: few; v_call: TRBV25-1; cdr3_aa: ATSRFSETQY
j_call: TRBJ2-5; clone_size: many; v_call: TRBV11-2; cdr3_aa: ASNRLAGRVRETQY
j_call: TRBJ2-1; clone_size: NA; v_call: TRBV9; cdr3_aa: ASSVASGRLAEQF
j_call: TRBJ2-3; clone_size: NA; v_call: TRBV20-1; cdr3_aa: SARNRDPSDTQY
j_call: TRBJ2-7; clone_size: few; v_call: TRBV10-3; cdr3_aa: ATSFRTTEQY
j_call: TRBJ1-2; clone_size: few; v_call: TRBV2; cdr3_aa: ASSEYAGPNYGYT
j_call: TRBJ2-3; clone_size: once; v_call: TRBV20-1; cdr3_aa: SAPRASSGSTDTQY
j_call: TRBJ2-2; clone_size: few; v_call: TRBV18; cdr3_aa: ASSPPRASLPGELF
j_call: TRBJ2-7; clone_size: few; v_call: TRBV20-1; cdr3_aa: SARGSGGGSYEQY
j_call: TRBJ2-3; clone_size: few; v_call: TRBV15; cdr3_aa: ATSSRRGTDTQY
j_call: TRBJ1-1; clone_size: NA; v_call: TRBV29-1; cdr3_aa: SVGEGGNTEAF
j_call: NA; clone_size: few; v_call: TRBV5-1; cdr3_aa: ASSLSTSGYEDEQF
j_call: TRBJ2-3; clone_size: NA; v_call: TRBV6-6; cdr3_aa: ASSIVSSTDTQY
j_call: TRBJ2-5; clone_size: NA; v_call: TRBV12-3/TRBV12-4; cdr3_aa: ASTTWAREETQY
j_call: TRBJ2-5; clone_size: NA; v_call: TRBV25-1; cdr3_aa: ASSARLAGVETQY
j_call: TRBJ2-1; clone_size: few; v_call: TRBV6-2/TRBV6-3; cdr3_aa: ASRKGDLGGNEQF
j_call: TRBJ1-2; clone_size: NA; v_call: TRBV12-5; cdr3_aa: ASGLSSKGASDGT
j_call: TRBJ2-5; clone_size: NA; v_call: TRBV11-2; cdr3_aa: ASRSIRREGVETQY
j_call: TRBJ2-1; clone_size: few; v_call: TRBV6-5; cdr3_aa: ASSYSGTQSSYNEQF
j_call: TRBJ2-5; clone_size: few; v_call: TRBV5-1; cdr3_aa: ASSLGGLQVETQY
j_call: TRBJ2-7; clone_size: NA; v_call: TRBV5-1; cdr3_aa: ASSASTGTGTIYEQY
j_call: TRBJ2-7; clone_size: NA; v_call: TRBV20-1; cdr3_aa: SASISTSGSTYEQY
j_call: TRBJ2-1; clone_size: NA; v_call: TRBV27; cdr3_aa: ASRRESLNNEQF
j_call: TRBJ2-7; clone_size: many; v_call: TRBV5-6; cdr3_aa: ASSSYSGTISSYEQY
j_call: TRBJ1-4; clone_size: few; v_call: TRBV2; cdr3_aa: ASSGQGHEKLF
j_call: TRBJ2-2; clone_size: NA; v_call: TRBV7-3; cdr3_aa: ASSLRMGSGELF
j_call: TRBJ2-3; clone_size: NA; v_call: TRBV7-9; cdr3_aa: ASSWGQVSTDTQY
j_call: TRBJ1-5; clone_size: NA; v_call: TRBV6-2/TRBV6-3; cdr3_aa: ASRYSTARAYNQPQH
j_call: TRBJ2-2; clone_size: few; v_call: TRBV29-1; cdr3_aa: SVVLGVRANTGELF
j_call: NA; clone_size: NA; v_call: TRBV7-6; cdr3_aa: ASSLGGTTTYEQY
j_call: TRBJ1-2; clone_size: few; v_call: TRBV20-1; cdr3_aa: SAFGSYGYT
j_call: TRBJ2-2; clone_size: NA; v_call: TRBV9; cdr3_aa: ASSVVGANTGELF
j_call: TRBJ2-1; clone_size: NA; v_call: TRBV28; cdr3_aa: ASSFYLAGPYEQF
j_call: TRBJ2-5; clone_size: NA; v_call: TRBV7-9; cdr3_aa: ASSANRGETQY
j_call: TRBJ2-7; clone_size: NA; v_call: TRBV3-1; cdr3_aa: ASSQDWGLLIYEQY
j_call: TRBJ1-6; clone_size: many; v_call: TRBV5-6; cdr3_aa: ASSAPGANSPLH
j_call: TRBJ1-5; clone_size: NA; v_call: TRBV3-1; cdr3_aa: ASSQSPRMDQPQH
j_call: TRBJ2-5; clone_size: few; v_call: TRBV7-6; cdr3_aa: ASSSGDSLETQY
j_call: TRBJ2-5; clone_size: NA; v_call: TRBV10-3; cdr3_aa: AIRPGGGEETQY
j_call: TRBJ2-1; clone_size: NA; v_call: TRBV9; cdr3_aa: ASSVGVGGVLNEQF
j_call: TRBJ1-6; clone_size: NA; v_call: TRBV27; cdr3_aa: ASSLSGGPRASPLH
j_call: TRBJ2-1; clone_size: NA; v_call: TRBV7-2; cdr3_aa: ASSLEHGGGLRSYNEQF
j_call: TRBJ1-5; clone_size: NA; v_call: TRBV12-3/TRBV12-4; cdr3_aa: ASSFAGGGGQPQH